This record covers a single TCR beta chain. Germline values: CDR1 MNHEY, CDR2 SVGEGT. This CDR3 contains 13 residues. From its re-call of the 5' RACE reads, TCRdb lists each CDR3 protein once, without DNA. The listing contains 200,000 to 300,000 distinct CDR3 sequences. This sample was taken from a study of T cells expressing NK-cell markers. The chain has TRBV6-2 or TRBV6-3 and TRBJ2-7; TCRdb names TRBD2, which stays unverified in the absence of DNA. The origin of this receptor is a man aged 18 to 29 in good health. What was sequenced was blood T cells: a sorted CD56 or NKG2C T cell subset, CD4+ or CD8+ T cells, or bulk PBMC T cells (not recorded which). The CDR3 region is CASTDRGAGEQYF.